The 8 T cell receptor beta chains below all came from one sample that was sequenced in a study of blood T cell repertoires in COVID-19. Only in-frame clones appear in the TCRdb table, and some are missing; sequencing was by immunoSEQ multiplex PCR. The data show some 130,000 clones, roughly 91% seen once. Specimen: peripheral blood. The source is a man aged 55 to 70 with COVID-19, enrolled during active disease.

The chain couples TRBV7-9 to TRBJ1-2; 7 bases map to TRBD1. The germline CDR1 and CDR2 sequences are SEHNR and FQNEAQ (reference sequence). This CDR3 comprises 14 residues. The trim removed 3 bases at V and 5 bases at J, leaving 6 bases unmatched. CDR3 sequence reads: CASSFGQDLYGYTF. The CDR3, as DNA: TGTGCCAGCAGCTTCGGACAGGACTTATATGGCTACACCTTC.

CDR3 sequence: CASNPGQGRLAFF. The DNA for the CDR3 is TGTGCCAGCAACCCGGGACAGGGAAGGTTGGCTTTCTTT. V usage is TRBV12-3 or TRBV12-4 and J usage is TRBJ1-1; 9 bases align to TRBD1. Losses at the gene ends were 7 bases for V and 11 bases for J; bases not matched to a gene: 11. This CDR3 comprises 13 residues.

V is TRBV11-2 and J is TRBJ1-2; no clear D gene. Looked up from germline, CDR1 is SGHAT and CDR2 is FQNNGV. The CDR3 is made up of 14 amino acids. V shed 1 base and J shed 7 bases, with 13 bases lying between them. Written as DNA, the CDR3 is TGTGCCAGCAGCTTAGGGGTGGGAGATGGTGGCTACACCTTC. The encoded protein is CASSLGVGDGGYTF.

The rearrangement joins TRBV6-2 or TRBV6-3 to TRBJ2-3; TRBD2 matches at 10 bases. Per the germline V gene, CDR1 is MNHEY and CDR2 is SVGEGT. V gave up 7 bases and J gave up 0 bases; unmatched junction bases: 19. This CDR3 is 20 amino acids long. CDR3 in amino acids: CASTPRKRTSGTPSTDTQYF. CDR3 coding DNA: TGTGCCAGCACCCCCCGAAAGAGAACTAGCGGGACCCCTAGCACAGATACGCAGTATTTT.

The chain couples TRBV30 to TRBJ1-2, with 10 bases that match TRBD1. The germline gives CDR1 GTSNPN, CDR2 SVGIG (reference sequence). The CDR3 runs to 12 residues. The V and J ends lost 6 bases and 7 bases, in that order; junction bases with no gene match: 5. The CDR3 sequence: CACLTGGGGYTF. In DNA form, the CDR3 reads TGTGCCTGCCTGACAGGGGGCGGTGGCTACACCTTC.

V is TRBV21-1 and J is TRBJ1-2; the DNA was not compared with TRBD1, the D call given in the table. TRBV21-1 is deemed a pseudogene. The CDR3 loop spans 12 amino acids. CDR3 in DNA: TGTGCCGTCAGGGGGAGGCACTATGGCTACACCTTC. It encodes CAVRGRHYGYTF.

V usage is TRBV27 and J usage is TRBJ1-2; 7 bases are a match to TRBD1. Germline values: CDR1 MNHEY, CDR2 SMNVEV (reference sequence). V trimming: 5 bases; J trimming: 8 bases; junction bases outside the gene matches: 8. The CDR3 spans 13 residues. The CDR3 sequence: CASSLDRVRGYTF. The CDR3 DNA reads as TGTGCCAGCAGTCTTGACAGGGTCCGCGGCTACACCTTC.

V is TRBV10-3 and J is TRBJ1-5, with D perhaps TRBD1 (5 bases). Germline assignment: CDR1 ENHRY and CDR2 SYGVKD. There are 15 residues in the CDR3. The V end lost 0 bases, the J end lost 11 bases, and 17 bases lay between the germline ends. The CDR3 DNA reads TGTGCCATCAGTGAGTCAGCAGGGCCCACCGTCTCCCAGCATTTT. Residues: CAISESAGPTVSQHF.